This TCR beta chain appears in the sequencing data of a study of cytomegalovirus exposure and HLA in healthy donors. Study background: Within an early data release were tens of millions of unique TCRs drawn from HLA-typed donors. General observations from the study: In a later analysis, several top co-occurrence clusters appeared linked to parvovirus B19, influenza, CMV and Epstein-Barr virus. Earlier analysis looked at TCR beta V segments, and most were productive about 87% or about 30% of the time.

Germline CDR1 and CDR2: KGHSH and LQKENI. The CDR3 sequence is 17 residues long. V shed 4 bases, J shed 0 bases, and the junction held 9 bases outside the gene matches. Amplification used 60 Vbeta primers and 13 Jbeta primers. Repertoires were generated with immunoSEQ multiplex PCR, while TCRdb's copy carries only in-frame clones and drops some. Its clone listing holds about 77,000 clones. Comments on this clone: What it recognizes is unknown.

The clonotype comes from a man between 50 and 59 years old in good health and CMV-seropositive. The specimen sequenced was PBMCs. The chain links TRBV18 to TRBJ2-1; 7 bases map to TRBD2. The CDR3 bases are TGTGCCAGCTCACAGCCTTTTGGGGGGGGCTCCTACAATGAGCAGTTCTTC. This gives the protein CASSQPFGGGSYNEQFF.